Below, 10 T cell receptor beta chains from the same sample are listed, as sequenced in a study of T cell responses to AZD1222 COVID-19 vaccine. Clones were read by immunoSEQ multiplex PCR, and TCRdb kept only the in-frame ones, dropping some. Of about 67,000 clones listed, around four fifths were seen once; the top ten hold around 20%. Sequenced here: peripheral blood, sampled on day 0 of AZD1222 vaccination. The receptors shown here come from an adult in good health.

The chain employs TRBV28 and TRBJ2-5; D unresolved. This CDR3 spans 16 amino acids. Germline V gene data show CDR1 as MDHEN and CDR2 as SYDVKM. The V and J ends lost 5 bases and 3 bases respectively, with 19 bases between them. The CDR3 here is CASSTPGRSNKETQYF. In nucleotides, the CDR3 is TGTGCCAGCAGTACCCCCGGCCGATCGAACAAAGAGACCCAGTACTTC.

The chain employs TRBV6-5 and TRBJ1-4; D is undetermined. The CDR3 is made up of 14 amino acids. V was pared by 4 bases and J by 0 bases, with 6 bases between. Germline CDR1 is MNHEY and CDR2 is SVGAGI. CDR3 in amino acids: CASSFQATNEKLFF. As DNA, the CDR3 is TGTGCCAGCAGTTTCCAGGCAACTAATGAAAAACTGTTTTTT.

The chain uses TRBV4-3 and TRBJ2-3, with TRBD2 matching over 11 bases. The V gene end was trimmed by 4 bases and the J gene end by 1 base; junction bases not matched to a gene: 4. This CDR3 region has 16 residues. From germline, CDR1 is LGHNA and CDR2 YSLEER. The CDR3 DNA sequence: TGCGCCAGCAGCCGCTTACTAGCGGGGGGCACAGATACGCAGTATTTT. Amino acids: CASSRLLAGGTDTQYF.

This clone was picked up one time. J is TRBJ2-3 and V is TRBV5-1; D call uncertain. CDR1 and CDR2 (germline): SGHRS, YFSETQ. The V end lost 1 base, the J end lost 3 bases, and 6 bases lay between the germline ends. The CDR3 spans 13 residues. The CDR3 nucleotides read TGCGCCAGCAGCTTGTTAGGGACAGATACGCAGTATTTT. This gives the protein CASSLLGTDTQYF.

The CDR3 DNA reads as TGTGCCAGTAGGACCCCATCCATGAACACTGAAGCTTTCTTT. Residues: CASRTPSMNTEAFF. This chain links TRBV19 with TRBJ1-1; D not resolved. The CDR3 extends over 14 amino acids. CDR1 is LNHDA and CDR2 is SQIVND in the germline V gene (reference sequence). V was cut by 6 bases and J by 0 bases, with 11 bases left in between.

The chain uses TRBV18 and TRBJ1-6, with a weak D call TRBD1 (6 bases). CDR1 KGHSH and CDR2 LQKENI come from the germline V gene. The CDR3 runs 16 residues. Trimming pared 3 bases from V and 2 bases from J, leaving 11 bases between. In DNA, the CDR3 is TGTGCCAGCTCACCTCTCTCAGGGGCCTATAATTCACCCCTCCACTTT. Protein product: CASSPLSGAYNSPLHF.

The chain combines TRBV27 with TRBJ2-7; the match to TRBD1 covers 10 bases. The CDR3 spans 14 residues. The V gene end was trimmed by 3 bases and the J gene end by 6 bases; junction bases not matched to a gene: 5. The germline V gene has CDR1 MNHEY and CDR2 SMNVEV (reference sequence). The CDR3 bases are TGTGCCAGCAGTTTCGGGACAGGGGCTCCCGAGCAGTACTTC. Translating it yields CASSFGTGAPEQYF.

The rearrangement links TRBV5-1 to TRBJ1-2; D call uncertain. V lost 0 bases and J lost 1, with 13 bases in between. The CDR3 loop spans 16 amino acids. Germline V gene sequence: CDR1 SGHRS, CDR2 YFSETQ. CDR3 amino acids: CASSLDSRSINYGYTF. CDR3 in DNA: TGCGCCAGCAGCTTGGACTCTCGCAGTATTAACTATGGCTACACCTTC. The full variable domain, in which reference TRBV5-1 and TRBJ1-2 provide the parts outside the CDR3, is KAGVTQTPRYLIKTRGQQVTLSCSPISGHRSVSWYQQTPGQGLQFLFEYFSETQRNKGNFPGRFSGRQFSNSRSEMNVSTLELGDSALYLCASSLDSRSINYGYTFGSGTRLTVV.

V gene TRBV7-9 combines with J gene TRBJ2-1; 12 bases fit TRBD2. The V and J ends lost 4 bases and 6 bases, in that order; junction bases with no gene match: 7. This CDR3 is 16 amino acids long. The germline V gene encodes CDR1 SEHNR and CDR2 FQNEAQ (reference sequence). CDR3 amino acids: CASSSAVTSGGNEQFF. CDR3 coding DNA: TGTGCCAGCAGCTCCGCTGTGACTAGCGGGGGCAATGAGCAGTTCTTC.

Points on this clone: Other nucleotide sequences in the sample specify the same CDR3. This chain uses TRBV6-2 or TRBV6-3 with TRBJ1-1; the D gene is possibly TRBD1 (5 bases). The V and J ends lost 6 bases and 0 bases respectively, with 8 bases between them. This CDR3 comprises 13 residues. CDR1 MNHEY and CDR2 SVGEGT come from the germline V gene. The CDR3 DNA sequence: TGTGCCAGCAGCAGACAGCTGAACACTGAAGCTTTCTTT. It is translated as CASSRQLNTEAFF.